What follows is one T cell receptor beta chain and its context. Its antigen remains unidentified. The data were obtained in a study of OX40 agonist ivuxolimab in advanced cancers. Study information: Having had anti-PD-1, anti-PD-L1 or anti-CTLA-4 therapy before was allowed, and over 35% had some.

Autoimmune disease history or systemic immunosuppression barred patients. Deletions cut 2 bases from V and 4 bases from J, with 18 bases between. This CDR3 contains 16 residues. The germline V gene encodes CDR1 SEHNR and CDR2 FQNEAQ (reference sequence). Study results and caveats: Undetermined was the antigen specificity of the expanded peripheral T cells.

Measured with immunoSEQ multiplex PCR; TCRdb has only the in-frame clones, and not every one. The data hold about 26,000 clones, with 88% observed a single time. This specimen consisted of CD4+ or CD8+ T cells sorted from blood, obtained in a trial of the OX40 agonist ivuxolimab. The origin of this receptor is an adult with an advanced solid tumor such as melanoma, head and neck, liver or kidney cancer. This chain connects TRBV7-9 to TRBJ2-7, with a weak D call TRBD1 (8 bases). For the CDR3, the DNA is TGTGCCAGCAGCTTAACCGGACAGGGAGGGATGTACGAGCAGTACTTC. Amino acids: CASSLTGQGGMYEQYF. The variable domain in full, completed from reference TRBV7-9 and TRBJ2-7, reads DTGVSQNPRHKITKRGQNVTFRCDPISEHNRLYWYRQTLGQGPEFLTYFQNEAQLEKSRLLSDRFSAERPKGSFSTLEIQRTEQGDSAMYLCASSLTGQGGMYEQYFGPGTRLTVT.